This T cell receptor beta chain emerged from a study of cytomegalovirus exposure and HLA in healthy donors. General observations from the study: Rare sequences made up most TCRs, while some public TCRs were found in many donors. Three chains linked to CMV were shown in vitro to be specific for CMV antigens.

Profiling relied on immunoSEQ multiplex PCR, and the TCRdb table lists in-frame clones only, not all of them. The top ten clones hold under 2% of a sample with 66,000 or so clones, 95% to 98% of them seen once. CDR1 and CDR2 (germline): SGHDT, YYEEEE. Trimming shortened V by 0 bases and J by 9 bases, and 12 bases separated the two germline ends. This CDR3 has 13 residues. Worth noting for this clone: The target antigen is unknown.

The V and J genes are TRBV5-6 and TRBJ1-2; D remains ambiguous. The specimen was PBMCs. The clonotype comes from a woman aged 18-29 years in good health and CMV-seropositive. This CDR3 reads CASSLGGLMSYTF. In DNA form, the CDR3 reads TGTGCCAGCAGCTTGGGAGGGCTCATGAGCTACACCTTC.